Presented here are 29 T cell receptor beta chains from one specimen sequenced in a study of blood T cell repertoires in COVID-19. This table comes from immunoSEQ multiplex PCR, and its TCRdb copy is limited to in-frame clones, with some not included. The sample records fewer than 150,000 clones, roughly 86% being singletons. The sequencing input was peripheral blood. These TCRs come from a woman in her forties or fifties who had recovered from COVID-19.

CDR3 nucleotide sequence: TGTGCCAGCAGGGACAGGGGTGCGCGGATTGGCGGCTACACCTTC. Translation: CASRDRGARIGGYTF. The chain links TRBV6-5 to TRBJ1-2; 9 positions match TRBD1. This CDR3 spans 15 amino acids. V shed 6 bases and J 8 bases; nucleotides not matched to a gene: 13. Germline-derived CDR1 and CDR2 are MNHEY and SVGAGI.

This clone occurred a few times. V usage is TRBV5-1 and J usage is TRBJ2-5; D is unclear. The CDR3 spans 15 residues. Germline V gene data show CDR1 as SGHRS and CDR2 as YFSETQ. Trimming stripped 1 base from V and 1 base from J, with 11 bases between. The CDR3 DNA sequence: TGCGCCAGCAGCTTGTCGGCTCAGGTCCAAGAGACCCAGTACTTC. It yields the protein CASSLSAQVQETQYF.

This rearrangement joins TRBV18 to TRBJ2-1; 8 nucleotides match TRBD1. V lost 2 bases and J lost 9; bases outside the gene matches: 9. Germline lookup yields CDR1 KGHSH and CDR2 LQKENI. The CDR3 sequence is 15 residues long. CDR3 region: CASSPDRQGKSEQFF. In DNA, the CDR3 is TGTGCCAGCTCACCAGATAGACAGGGGAAGAGTGAGCAGTTCTTC.

This rearrangement joins TRBV19 to TRBJ2-7, with TRBD1 matching 8 bases. Germline CDR1 LNHDA, CDR2 SQIVND (reference sequence). CDR3 size: 15 residues. Trimming took 5 bases from V and 1 from J; bases not matched to a gene: 7. As DNA, the CDR3 is TGTGCCAGTAGTGACGGGACAGGTGTGTCCTACGAGCAGTACTTC. Translated: CASSDGTGVSYEQYF.

The rearrangement uses TRBV7-2 and TRBJ1-5; D is ambiguous. CDR1 and CDR2 from the germline V gene are SGHTA and FQGNSA. This CDR3 contains 13 residues. With 1 base removed from V and 9 bases from J, the gap between germline ends came to 10 bases. For the CDR3, the DNA is TGTGCCAGCAGCTTAGATTTTATCTCGCCCCAGCATTTT. Its protein is CASSLDFISPQHF.

This clone has more than one count but fewer than ten. CDR3 in amino acids: CASSRRQNYGYTF. The CDR3 DNA reads as TGTGCCAGTAGTAGACGACAGAACTATGGCTACACCTTC. The chain has TRBV19 and TRBJ1-2, with TRBD1 as a possible D gene (5 bases). CDR3 size: 13 residues. Trimming stripped 4 bases from V and 2 bases from J, with 8 bases between. Per germline, CDR1 LNHDA and CDR2 SQIVND (reference sequence).

The rearrangement uses TRBV28 and TRBJ1-3, with TRBD1 identical over 8 bases. The trim removed 2 bases at V and 4 bases at J, leaving 1 base unmatched. The CDR3 contains 14 residues. Germline loops: CDR1 MDHEN, CDR2 SYDVKM. The CDR3 DNA follows: TGTGCCAGCAGTTTAGGGACAGGCGGAAACACCATATATTTT. As protein: CASSLGTGGNTIYF.

The V and J genes are TRBV28 and TRBJ1-1; 8 bases line up with TRBD1. CDR1 and CDR2 from the germline V gene are MDHEN and SYDVKM. Unmatched junction bases numbered 7, after V lost 4 bases and J lost 6 bases. The CDR3 is 14 amino acids. This CDR3 is CASSWGDRTSEAFF. CDR3 bases: TGTGCCAGCAGTTGGGGGGACAGGACCTCTGAAGCTTTCTTT.

The chain recombines TRBV18 with TRBJ2-5; 8 nucleotides agree with TRBD1. Germline V lookup: CDR1 KGHSH, CDR2 LQKENI. This CDR3 spans 17 amino acids. Trimming cost V 3 bases and J 1 base; bases outside gene matches: 10. The CDR3 here is CASSPRQGTWGQETQYF. CDR3 sequence (DNA): TGTGCCAGCTCACCGCGACAGGGGACGTGGGGCCAAGAGACCCAGTACTTC.

CDR3 sequence reads: CASSHLGTGVYGYTF. In nucleotides, the CDR3 is TGTGCCAGCAGCCATCTTGGGACAGGAGTCTATGGCTACACCTTC. The chain employs TRBV3-1 (or the pseudogene TRBV3-2) and TRBJ1-2; TRBD1 aligns across 8 bases. The V gene end was trimmed by 3 bases and the J gene end by 4 bases; junction bases not matched to a gene: 7. The CDR3 is made up of 15 amino acids. CDR1 and CDR2 (germline): LGHDT, YNNKEL (reference sequence).

The chain is built from TRBV5-1 and TRBJ2-1, with a weak D call TRBD2 (5 bases). The CDR3 is 15 amino acids. V was pared by 0 bases and J by 8 bases, with 15 bases between. Looked up from germline, CDR1 is SGHRS and CDR2 is YFSETQ. Written as DNA, the CDR3 is TGCGCCAGCAGCTTGGTCATAAGGGAGAGCGATGAGCAGTTCTTC. This codes for CASSLVIRESDEQFF.

The chain combines TRBV11-2 with TRBJ2-3, with a weak D call TRBD1 (7 bases). The CDR3 length is 14 residues. Germline values: CDR1 SGHAT, CDR2 FQNNGV. Trimming left V 3 bases short and J 4 bases short, with 11 bases between. The CDR3 reads CASSFRGVADTQYF. Written as DNA, the CDR3 is TGTGCCAGCAGCTTCAGGGGGGTCGCAGATACGCAGTATTTT.

V and J are TRBV7-3 and TRBJ1-1, with D tentatively TRBD1 (6 bases). The CDR3 runs 13 residues. Germline CDR1 and CDR2: SGHTA and FQGTGA. V lost 5 bases and J 3 bases, leaving 10 bases between the germline ends. The CDR3 nucleotides are TGTGCCAGCAGCAGGCGACAGGACACTGAAGCTTTCTTT. Translating it yields CASSRRQDTEAFF.

The V call is TRBV24-1, the J call TRBJ1-1; the D is unclear. Looked up from germline, CDR1 is KGHDR and CDR2 is SFDVKD. V was clipped by 6 bases and J by 1 base, with 8 bases between them. The CDR3 is 13 amino acids. The CDR3 DNA is TGTGCCACCAGTCTTGGAGAGAACACTGAAGCTTTCTTT. Its protein product is CATSLGENTEAFF.

The chain's CDR3 is CASSSSSQGAPHF. CDR3 sequence (DNA): TGTGCCAGCAGCTCCTCCTCACAGGGGGCGCCCCACTTT. V gene TRBV6-2 or TRBV6-3 combines with J gene TRBJ1-6, with 9 bases matching TRBD1. This CDR3 has 13 amino acids. Germline V gene data show CDR1 as MNHEY and CDR2 as SVGEGT. V shed 6 bases and J 18 bases; nucleotides not matched to a gene: 12.

The rearrangement uses TRBV24-1 and TRBJ2-2; 9 nucleotides match TRBD1. The V and J ends lost 5 bases and 6 bases, in that order; junction bases with no gene match: 9. Germline CDR1 and CDR2: KGHDR and SFDVKD. CDR3 length: 16 residues. As DNA, the CDR3 is TGTGCCACCAGTGGTGTGACAGGGGGTAACGCCGGGGAGCTGTTTTTT. It is translated as CATSGVTGGNAGELFF.

This chain uses TRBV13 with TRBJ1-5; D gene unclear. Trimming cost V 5 bases and J 3 bases, with 5 bases left between them. Germline CDR1 and CDR2: PRHDT and FYEKMQ (reference sequence). The CDR3 length is 12 residues. The CDR3 protein is CASSVYNQPQHF. CDR3 nucleotide sequence: TGTGCCAGCAGCGTCTACAATCAGCCCCAGCATTTT.

The J gene is TRBJ2-3, the V gene TRBV7-3, with 10 bases matching TRBD2. This CDR3 has 15 amino acids. The J segment lost 7 bases and the V segment lost 5 bases, leaving 9 bases of the junction unmatched. Per the germline V gene, CDR1 is SGHTA and CDR2 is FQGTGA. Here the CDR3 reads CASSETSGFGNTQYF. The CDR3 bases are TGTGCCAGCAGCGAGACTAGCGGGTTCGGTAATACGCAGTATTTT. The full variable domain, its missing parts supplied by reference TRBV7-3 and TRBJ2-3, is GAGVSQTPSNKVTEKGKYVELRCDPISGHTALYWYRQSLGQGPEFLIYFQGTGAADDSGLPNDRFFAVRPEGSVSTLKIQRTERGDSAVYLCASSETSGFGNTQYFGPGTRLTVL.

The chain employs TRBV9 and TRBJ2-5; a weak D match, TRBD2 (5 bases). The V and J ends lost 4 bases and 1 base respectively, with 8 bases between them. In germline, CDR1 is SGDLS, CDR2 YYNGEE. The CDR3 is made up of 13 amino acids. DNA for the CDR3: TGTGCCAGCAGCACCGGACTCCAAGAGACCCAGTACTTC. Translated, it gives CASSTGLQETQYF.

The chain carries TRBV7-2 and TRBJ2-3, with 8 bases fitting TRBD2. Germline CDR1 SGHTA, CDR2 FQGNSA. V dropped 3 bases and J dropped 4; count of bases not matched to a gene: 12. The CDR3 consists of 17 residues. The CDR3 nucleotides are TGTGCCAGCAGCTTCTTTCGGGGGCGGGGGGCCCCAGATACGCAGTATTTT. Translated, it gives CASSFFRGRGAPDTQYF.

This clone showed up just a few times. The J gene is TRBJ2-3, the V gene TRBV5-4; 8 bases match TRBD2. There are 16 residues in the CDR3. Germline assignment: CDR1 SGHNT and CDR2 YYREEE (reference sequence). V trimming: 2 bases; J trimming: 1 base; junction bases outside the gene matches: 6. CDR3 coding DNA: TGTGCCAGCAGCTTAGACGGGGGGGCTGGCACAGATACGCAGTATTTT. It codes for CASSLDGGAGTDTQYF.

J is TRBJ2-5 and V is TRBV10-3; D may be TRBD2 (6 bases). Trimming shortened V by 0 bases and J by 6 bases, and 11 bases separated the two germline ends. This CDR3 contains 14 residues. The germline V gene encodes CDR1 ENHRY and CDR2 SYGVKD. The CDR3 spells CAISESPSVQTQYF. In DNA, the CDR3 is TGTGCCATCAGTGAGTCGCCTAGCGTGCAGACCCAGTACTTC.

The chain couples TRBV6-5 to TRBJ1-2, with no clear D. The germline V gene has CDR1 MNHEY and CDR2 SVGAGI. The CDR3 spans 15 residues. Deletions cut 0 bases from V and 7 bases from J, with 15 bases between. The chain's CDR3 is CASSYSEGWLGGYTF. The CDR3 nucleotides are TGTGCCAGCAGTTACTCGGAGGGCTGGTTAGGTGGCTACACCTTC.

This clone was picked up one time. This chain links TRBV6-2 or TRBV6-3 with TRBJ2-7; 8 bases are shared with TRBD2. After removal of 6 bases from V and 2 bases from J, the junction contained 9 bases not matched to a gene. The germline gives CDR1 MNHEY, CDR2 SVGEGT. The CDR3 is 15 amino acids. CDR3 amino acids: CASSTLAGFPYEQYF. In nucleotides, the CDR3 is TGTGCCAGCAGCACTTTAGCGGGATTCCCCTACGAGCAGTACTTC.

V gene TRBV28 combines with J gene TRBJ1-2; 10 bases align to TRBD1. CDR1 and CDR2 (germline): MDHEN, SYDVKM. The ends lost 8 bases at V and 6 bases at J; junction bases unmatched: 3. There are 12 residues in the CDR3. The CDR3 spells CASWDRGDGYTF. CDR3 bases: TGTGCCAGCTGGGACAGGGGCGATGGCTACACCTTC.

This chain joins TRBV6-5 and TRBJ2-1, with 8 bases identical to TRBD1. Trimming at V came to 5 bases and at J to 0 bases, leaving 3 bases not matched to a gene. This CDR3 is built from 15 residues. CDR1 and CDR2 (germline): MNHEY, SVGAGI. The DNA of the CDR3 is TGTGCCAGCAGTCGACAGGGGTACTCCTACAATGAGCAGTTCTTC. It encodes CASSRQGYSYNEQFF.

This chain connects TRBV9 to TRBJ2-2; tentative D call: TRBD1 (6 bases). This CDR3 spans 16 amino acids. Germline CDR1 reads SGDLS; CDR2 reads YYNGEE. Trimming left V 4 bases short and J 0 bases short, with 13 bases between. As DNA, the CDR3 is TGTGCCAGCAGCCTAACAGGGCCGACGAACACCGGGGAGCTGTTTTTT. It codes for CASSLTGPTNTGELFF.

The chain couples TRBV7-2 to TRBJ2-5; 13 bases are shared with TRBD2. Germline CDR1 is SGHTA and CDR2 is FQGNSA. This CDR3 region has 18 residues. V gave up 5 bases and J gave up 0 bases; unmatched junction bases: 9. DNA for the CDR3: TGTGCCAGCAGCGAAAAACTAGCGGGGGGGACCCACCAAGAGACCCAGTACTTC. Its protein product is CASSEKLAGGTHQETQYF.

This clone has only one observation. The rearrangement links TRBV5-6 to TRBJ1-4; 7 bases fit TRBD1. CDR3 length equals 14 residues. Trimming cost V 7 bases and J 7 bases; bases outside gene matches: 10. Germline CDR1 and CDR2: SGHDT and YYEEEE. The CDR3 sequence is CASGSGGSSEKLFF. The CDR3 DNA is TGTGCCAGCGGTTCAGGGGGAAGTAGTGAAAAACTGTTTTTT. The variable domain in full, completed from reference TRBV5-6 and TRBJ1-4, reads DAGVTQSPTHLIKTRGQQVTLRCSPKSGHDTVSWYQQALGQGPQFIFQYYEEEERQRGNFPDRFSGHQFPNYSSELNVNALLLGDSALYLCASGSGGSSEKLFFGSGTQLSVL.